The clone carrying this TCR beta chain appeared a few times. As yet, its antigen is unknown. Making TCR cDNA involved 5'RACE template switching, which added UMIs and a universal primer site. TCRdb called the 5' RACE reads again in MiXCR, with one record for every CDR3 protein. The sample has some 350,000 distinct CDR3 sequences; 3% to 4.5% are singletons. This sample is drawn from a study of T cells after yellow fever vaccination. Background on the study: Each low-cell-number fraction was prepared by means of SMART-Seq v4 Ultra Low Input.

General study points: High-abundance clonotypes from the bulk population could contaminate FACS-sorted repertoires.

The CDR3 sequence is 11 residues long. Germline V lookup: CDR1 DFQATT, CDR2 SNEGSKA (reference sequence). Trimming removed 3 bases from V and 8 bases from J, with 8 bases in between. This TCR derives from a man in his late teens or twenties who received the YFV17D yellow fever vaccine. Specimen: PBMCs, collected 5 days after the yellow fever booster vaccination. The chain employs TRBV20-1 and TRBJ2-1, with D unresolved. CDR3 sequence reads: CSASLVDEQFF. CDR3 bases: TGCAGTGCTAGCCTAGTAGATGAGCAGTTCTTC.